These 14 T cell receptor beta chains originate from one sample sequenced in a study of cytomegalovirus exposure and HLA in healthy donors. This PCR relied on a set of 60 Vbeta primers and 13 Jbeta primers. Generated by immunoSEQ multiplex PCR, the TCRdb table keeps only in-frame clones and is missing some. The data contain over 200,000 clones, roughly 84% of them seen just once; the ten biggest clones take up over 1%. The sequencing sample was made of PBMCs. Source of these receptors: a human donor in good health.

The chain recombines TRBV15 with TRBJ2-3; 8 bases match TRBD1. The germline V gene encodes CDR1 LNHNV and CDR2 YYDKDF (reference sequence). The CDR3 spans 15 residues. V trimming: 1 base; J trimming: 2 bases; junction bases outside the gene matches: 2. CDR3 in amino acids: CATSRAQGATDTQYF. The CDR3 coding sequence is TGTGCCACCAGCAGAGCTCAGGGGGCCACAGATACGCAGTATTTT.

The chain employs TRBV4-3 and TRBJ1-2; no clear D gene. Germline V gene sequence: CDR1 LGHNA, CDR2 YSLEER. CDR3 size: 15 residues. Trimming left V 0 bases short and J 3 bases short, with 11 bases between. The CDR3 coding sequence is TGCGCCAGCAGCCAAGACCTGGCCGGGGACTATGGCTACACCTTC. Protein sequence: CASSQDLAGDYGYTF.

This clone was recorded only once. The V call is TRBV2, the J call TRBJ2-5; 10 nucleotides align to TRBD1. The germline V gene encodes CDR1 SNHLY and CDR2 FYNNEI. This CDR3 has 15 amino acids. With V trimmed by 4 bases and J by 5 bases, 7 bases remained unmatched. CDR3 in amino acids: CASSGETGGKETQYF. The CDR3 DNA sequence: TGTGCCAGCAGTGGCGAGACAGGGGGCAAGGAGACCCAGTACTTC.

This clone occurred once. The CDR3 bases are TGTGCCAGTAGTAACCGGCCACAGGGGTGGTACGAGCAGTACTTC. Translation gives CASSNRPQGWYEQYF. The rearrangement links TRBV19 to TRBJ2-7; 7 bases match TRBD1. This CDR3 is built from 15 residues. Per the germline V gene, CDR1 is LNHDA and CDR2 is SQIVND (reference sequence). Trimming took 4 bases from V and 4 from J; bases not matched to a gene: 10.

The chain recombines TRBV6-6 with TRBJ1-3; 7 positions agree with TRBD1. The CDR3 length is 13 residues. Germline loops: CDR1 MNHNY, CDR2 SVGAGI (reference sequence). Trimming at V came to 4 bases and at J to 4 bases, leaving 1 base not matched to a gene. The DNA of the CDR3 is TGTGCCAGCAGTTGGGACAGCGGAAACACCATATATTTT. Residues: CASSWDSGNTIYF.

The chain links TRBV6-1 to TRBJ2-1, with D tentatively TRBD1 (5 bases). The V and J ends lost 7 bases and 5 bases respectively, with 15 bases between them. The CDR3 runs 14 residues. Germline V gene data show CDR1 as MNHNS and CDR2 as SASEGT. CDR3 sequence: CASTSGATHNEQFF. CDR3 coding DNA: TGTGCCAGCACTAGTGGGGCTACCCACAATGAGCAGTTCTTC.

The gene calls are TRBV28 and TRBJ2-7, with 7 bases identical to TRBD2. Germline CDR1 and CDR2: MDHEN and SYDVKM. V shed 2 bases, J shed 2 bases, and the junction held 3 bases outside the gene matches. This CDR3 has 14 residues. CDR3 protein: CASSLLAEPYEQYF. For the CDR3, the DNA is TGTGCCAGCAGTTTACTAGCGGAACCCTACGAGCAGTACTTC.

This clone occurred once. The chain recombines TRBV4-2 with TRBJ2-3; TRBD2 agrees at 11 bases. Unmatched junction bases numbered 11, after V lost 0 bases and J lost 6 bases. The CDR3 contains 18 residues. Per germline, CDR1 LGHNA and CDR2 YNFKEQ. CDR3 residues: CASSQDFLLAGAGDTQYF. The CDR3 bases are TGTGCCAGCAGCCAAGATTTTTTACTAGCGGGAGCGGGGGATACGCAGTATTTT.

The gene calls are TRBV7-9 and TRBJ1-2; a possible D gene is TRBD1 (6 bases). V shed 1 base and J shed 4 bases, with 10 bases lying between them. Germline V lookup: CDR1 SEHNR, CDR2 FQNEAQ (reference sequence). This CDR3 spans 14 amino acids. Written as DNA, the CDR3 is TGTGCCAGCAGCTTAGATACCAGGGGCTATGGCTACACCTTC. It encodes CASSLDTRGYGYTF.

The chain joins TRBV2 to TRBJ2-7; TRBD2 matches at 13 bases. The CDR3 length is 16 residues. CDR1 is SNHLY and CDR2 is FYNNEI in the germline V gene. Unmatched junction bases numbered 7, after V lost 3 bases and J lost 5 bases. The CDR3 sequence: CASSDQGLAGPDEQYF. The DNA of the CDR3 is TGTGCCAGCAGTGACCAGGGACTAGCGGGGCCTGACGAGCAGTACTTC.

The genes are TRBV6-6 and TRBJ2-7; 11 nucleotides agree with TRBD1. Germline CDR1 reads MNHNY; CDR2 reads SVGAGI (reference sequence). V lost 8 bases to trimming and J lost 2 bases; unmatched junction nucleotides: 2. CDR3 size: 13 residues. Here the CDR3 reads CASWDRGTYEQYF. CDR3 nucleotide sequence: TGTGCCAGCTGGGACAGGGGGACCTACGAGCAGTACTTC.

The chain links TRBV18 to TRBJ2-3; the D gene is possibly TRBD1 (6 bases). V lost 0 bases and J 7 bases, leaving 17 bases between the germline ends. CDR1 is KGHSH and CDR2 is LQKENI in the germline V gene. The CDR3 is made up of 16 amino acids. DNA of the CDR3: TGTGCCAGCTCACCACCGCAACAGGGATTTGGGCATACGCAGTATTTT. The encoded protein is CASSPPQQGFGHTQYF.

The chain combines TRBV11-2 with TRBJ1-5; the D gene is possibly TRBD1 (5 bases). From germline, CDR1 is SGHAT and CDR2 FQNNGV. Trimming pared 5 bases from V and 5 bases from J, leaving 19 bases between. This CDR3 is built from 16 residues. The CDR3 is CASSVLQVLHDQPQHF. Here the CDR3 DNA reads TGTGCCAGCAGCGTGTTACAGGTACTCCACGATCAGCCCCAGCATTTT.

J is TRBJ1-1 and V is TRBV30, with 8 bases fitting TRBD1. Germline V CDR1 and CDR2: GTSNPN, SVGIG (reference sequence). There are 15 residues in the CDR3. The trim removed 3 bases at V and 4 bases at J, leaving 10 bases unmatched. CDR3 bases: TGTGCCTGGAGGGGACAGGAACGATGGGGCACTGAAGCTTTCTTT. It translates to CAWRGQERWGTEAFF.